This entry describes one T cell receptor beta chain. Its antigen is still unknown. Germline CDR1 reads SGHTA; CDR2 reads FQGNSA. The CDR3 extends over 15 amino acids. V lost 5 bases to trimming and J lost 1 base; unmatched junction nucleotides: 7. The data belong to a study of cytomegalovirus exposure and HLA in healthy donors. The PCR made use of 60 Vbeta and 13 Jbeta primers. The assay was immunoSEQ multiplex PCR, and TCRdb's table has in-frame clones only and misses some. The table lists roughly 110,000 clones, more than 60% of them singletons. Study findings and constraints: Previous analysis showed most TCR beta V segments were productive about 87% or about 30% of the time. Sequencing depth across donors, presence/absence analyses assumed, was roughly uniform. Available immune exposure information was restricted to CMV serostatus only.

The specimen sequenced was PBMCs. The rearrangement uses TRBV7-2 and TRBJ2-5; 7 bases are shared with TRBD1. The clonotype originates from a man aged 40-49 years in good health and CMV-seronegative. The CDR3 protein is CASSIQTGTQETQYF. The CDR3 nucleotides are TGTGCCAGCAGCATTCAGACAGGGACCCAAGAGACCCAGTACTTC.